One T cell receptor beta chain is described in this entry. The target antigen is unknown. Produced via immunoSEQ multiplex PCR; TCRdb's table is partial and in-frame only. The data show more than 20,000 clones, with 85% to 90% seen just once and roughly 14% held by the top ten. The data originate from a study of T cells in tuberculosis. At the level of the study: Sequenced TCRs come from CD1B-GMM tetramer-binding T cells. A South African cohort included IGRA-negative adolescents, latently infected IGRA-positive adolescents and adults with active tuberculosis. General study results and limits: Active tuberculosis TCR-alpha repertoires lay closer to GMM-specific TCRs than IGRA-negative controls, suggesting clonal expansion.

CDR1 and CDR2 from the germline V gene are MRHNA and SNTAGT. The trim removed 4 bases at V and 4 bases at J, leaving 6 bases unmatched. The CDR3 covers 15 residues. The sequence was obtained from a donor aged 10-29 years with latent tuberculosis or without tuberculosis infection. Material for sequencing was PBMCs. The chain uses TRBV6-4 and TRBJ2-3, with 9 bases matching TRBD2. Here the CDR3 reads CASSAGGGAADTQYF. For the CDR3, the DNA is TGTGCCAGCAGTGCGGGCGGGGGGGCCGCAGATACGCAGTATTTT.